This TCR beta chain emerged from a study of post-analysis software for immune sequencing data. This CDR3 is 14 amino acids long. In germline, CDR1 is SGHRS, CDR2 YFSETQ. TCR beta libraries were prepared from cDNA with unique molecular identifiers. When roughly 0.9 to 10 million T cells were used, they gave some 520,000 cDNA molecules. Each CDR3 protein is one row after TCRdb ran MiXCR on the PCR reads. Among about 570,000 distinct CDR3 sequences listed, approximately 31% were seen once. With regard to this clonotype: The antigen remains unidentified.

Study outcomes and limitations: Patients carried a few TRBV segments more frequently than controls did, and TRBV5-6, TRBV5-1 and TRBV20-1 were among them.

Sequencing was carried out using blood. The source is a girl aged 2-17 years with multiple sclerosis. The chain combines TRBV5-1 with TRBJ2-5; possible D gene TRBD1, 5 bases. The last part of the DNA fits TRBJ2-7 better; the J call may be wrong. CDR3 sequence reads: CASSLTGNPNEQYF. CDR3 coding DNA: TGCGCCAGCAGCTTAACAGGAAACCCCAACGAGCAGTACTTC.